Listed here are 24 T cell receptor beta chains from one sample, sequenced in a study of prognosis after radiotherapy for stage I lung cancer. With two-round multiplex PCR, TCR beta CDR3 sequences were amplified from genomic DNA. Amplification during the initial PCR round employed primers specific to each TRBV and TRBJ gene. TCRdb used MiXCR to reprocess the multiplex PCR reads, holding one entry per CDR3 protein. This sample has about 31,000 distinct CDR3 sequences, with about 29% found just once. This material consisted of PBMCs, taken before or after stereotactic body radiation therapy (not recorded which). Receptors originate from a donor over 45 with non-small cell lung cancer.

By sample fraction, this clonotype is medium-sized. The chain recombines TRBV27 with TRBJ2-7; 7 positions match TRBD1. The trim removed 5 bases at V and 2 bases at J, leaving 3 bases unmatched. The CDR3 contains 13 residues. CDR1 and CDR2 (germline): MNHEY, SMNVEV (reference sequence). The CDR3 nucleotides are TGTGCCAGCAGTCCTGGACAGGCCTACGAGCAGTACTTC. Translating gives CASSPGQAYEQYF.

This clonotype was seen ten or more times. A much more abundant neighbour one base away suggests this may be a read error. The rearrangement links TRBV27 to TRBJ2-3; D may match TRBD1 or TRBD2 (5 bases each). Trimming took 9 bases from V and 1 from J, leaving 14 bases between them. Germline values: CDR1 MNHEY, CDR2 SMNVEV (reference sequence). The CDR3 runs to 14 residues. The CDR3 loop is CASTEGWGTDTQYF. CDR3 DNA sequence: TGTGCCAGTACCGAGGGGTGGGGCACAGATACGCAGTATTTT.

As to this clonotype: Possible read error: a much larger clone is one base away. This CDR3 fails to terminate in the conserved phenylalanine or tryptophan, so it likely reflects a read error. The V and J genes are TRBV5-1 and TRBJ2-7; D is uncertain. The CDR3 consists of 13 residues. The germline CDR1 and CDR2 sequences are SGHRS and YFSETQ. V lost 7 bases to trimming and J lost 3 bases, with 14 bases between them. CDR3 nucleotide sequence: TGCGCCAGCGCCCCCGGAGCTCTCTACGAGCAGTACCTC. Its translation is CASAPGALYEQYL.

This chain joins TRBV19 and TRBJ1-6; 12 positions match TRBD1. Germline-derived CDR1 and CDR2 are LNHDA and SQIVND (reference sequence). The CDR3 is made up of 16 amino acids. J gave up 8 bases and V 6 bases, and 8 bases lay outside the gene matches. The DNA of the CDR3 is TGTGCCAGTAGCCCGGAAGGGACAGGGGGCCATTCACCCCTCCACTTT. Its protein product is CASSPEGTGGHSPLHF.

A word on this clonotype: A far larger clone is one nucleotide away, so this likely arose from a read error. V gene TRBV6-4 combines with J gene TRBJ2-6, with D uncertain. The CDR3 length is 16 residues. The germline V gene has CDR1 MRHNA and CDR2 SNTAGT. CDR3 region: CATSEASRSGANVLTF. The CDR3 nucleotides are TGTGCCACCAGTGAAGCATCCCGCTCTGGGGCCAACGTCCTGACTTTC.

The gene calls are TRBV5-1 and TRBJ2-7; the D gene is possibly TRBD2 (5 bases). The CDR3 spans 13 residues. The ends were cut back, 6 bases at V and 6 bases at J, with 16 bases in the middle. The germline gives CDR1 SGHRS, CDR2 YFSETQ. The CDR3 DNA reads as TGCGCCAGCATTCGTACTAGTGTTGGCGAGCAGTACTTC. Translation gives CASIRTSVGEQYF.

In the case of this clonotype: It may be a read error: a sequence one base away is much more abundant. J is TRBJ2-7 and V is TRBV5-1; D remains ambiguous. Trimming stripped 3 bases from V and 0 bases from J, with 16 bases between. Germline assignment: CDR1 SGHRS and CDR2 YFSETQ. The CDR3 is made up of 16 amino acids. This chain's CDR3 is CASSSAPTAVSYEQYF. Written as DNA, the CDR3 is TGCGCCAGCAGCTCTGCCCCCACGGCGGTCTCCTACGAGCAGTACTTC.

This clonotype occurred many times. The chain has TRBV6-5 and TRBJ1-5; D gene unclear. The CDR3 spans 12 residues. CDR1 and CDR2 (germline): MNHEY, SVGAGI. Trimming left V 4 bases short and J 4 bases short, with 5 bases between. The CDR3 region has the DNA TGTGCCAGCAGTTCCGGGAATCAGCCCCAGCATTTT. Protein sequence: CASSSGNQPQHF.

V is TRBV18 and J is TRBJ2-2; 9 positions match TRBD2. J lost 0 bases, V lost 4 bases, and 3 bases had no gene match. This CDR3 region has 16 residues. Germline V gives CDR1 KGHSH, CDR2 LQKENI. The CDR3 region is CASSLAGGTNTGELFF. As DNA, the CDR3 is TGTGCCAGCTCACTCGCGGGAGGGACGAACACCGGGGAGCTGTTTTTT.

This clonotype has at least ten counts. V and J are TRBV5-1 and TRBJ1-2; D may be TRBD1 (5 bases). This CDR3 comprises 14 residues. The V end was cut by 2 bases, the J end by 2 bases, with 10 bases between. The germline gives CDR1 SGHRS, CDR2 YFSETQ. The CDR3 bases are TGCGCCAGCAGCTTAGAGGGACGCAACTATGGCTACACCTTC. As protein: CASSLEGRNYGYTF.

About this clonotype: Lacking the conserved final phenylalanine or tryptophan, this CDR3 likely reflects a read error. V gene TRBV6-2 or TRBV6-3 combines with J gene TRBJ2-6; TRBD2 matches 7 bases. The J call could be wrong; TRBJ2-7 is a better fit for the DNA end. The CDR3 spans 16 residues. Germline loops: CDR1 MNHEY, CDR2 SVGEGT. CDR3 in DNA: TGTGCCAGCAGTTCACACGCGAGCGGGATGGCAGGAGAGCAGTACCTC. Protein sequence: CASSSHASGMAGEQYL.

This clonotype has at least ten counts. This sequence joins TRBV12-3 or TRBV12-4 and TRBJ2-7, with TRBD1 matching 8 bases. The CDR3 consists of 13 residues. V dropped 6 bases and J dropped 5; count of bases not matched to a gene: 6. The CDR3: CASRPTGVDEQYF. The CDR3 coding sequence is TGTGCCAGCAGGCCGACAGGGGTCGACGAGCAGTACTTC.

Details on this clonotype: A read error is possible here, since a much larger clone lies one base away. The gene calls are TRBV20-1 and TRBJ1-1, with no clear D. The germline V gene encodes CDR1 DFQATT and CDR2 SNEGSKA (reference sequence). With 6 bases removed from V and 0 bases from J, the gap between germline ends came to 8 bases. The CDR3 contains 12 residues. The CDR3 DNA reads TGCAGTGCCAGGTGGATGAACACTGAAGCTTTCTTT. Its protein product is CSARWMNTEAFF.

This clonotype was observed at least ten times. The chain joins TRBV5-1 to TRBJ2-7; 11 bases line up with TRBD2. Germline values: CDR1 SGHRS, CDR2 YFSETQ. The CDR3 spans 14 residues. The V segment lost 7 bases and the J segment 4 bases; nucleotides outside the gene matches: 7. In DNA form, the CDR3 reads TGCGCCAGCCGCCCGGGGACTAGCGGTTACGAGCAGTACTTC. This translates into CASRPGTSGYEQYF.

This clonotype was seen repeatedly, ten times or more. One end of the junction fails to match germline, which may point to a read error. The rearrangement joins TRBV6-1 to TRBJ2-6; 7 positions match TRBD1. The CDR3 is made up of 16 amino acids. Germline CDR1 is MNHNS and CDR2 is SASEGT. CDR3 in amino acids: CASSPIGGSEANVLTF. The DNA of the CDR3 is TGTGCCAGCAGCCCTATAGGGGGCTCTGAGGCCAACGTCCTGACTTTC.

There are many counts of this clonotype. This chain links TRBV9 with TRBJ2-1, with TRBD2 matching 10 bases. V was clipped by 4 bases and J by 9 bases; unmatched bases: 13. The CDR3 sequence is 16 residues long. In germline, CDR1 is SGDLS, CDR2 YYNGEE. This CDR3 reads CASSPYSGRPYGEQFF. The CDR3 nucleotides read TGTGCCAGCAGCCCGTATAGCGGGAGGCCCTACGGTGAGCAGTTCTTC.

A note on this clonotype: It may be a read error: a sequence one base away is much more abundant. This chain links TRBV19 with TRBJ1-5; D might be TRBD1 (5 bases). This CDR3 region has 13 residues. From germline, CDR1 is LNHDA and CDR2 SQIVND (reference sequence). V lost 5 bases, J lost 7 bases, and 12 bases lay in between. The CDR3 reads CASSVTGWQPQHF. DNA of the CDR3: TGTGCCAGTAGTGTTACAGGCTGGCAGCCCCAGCATTTT.

This clonotype appeared many times. The gene calls are TRBV20-1 and TRBJ2-5; 14 bases line up with TRBD2. J gave up 5 bases and V 6 bases, and 5 bases lay outside the gene matches. The CDR3 is 14 residues long. Germline values: CDR1 DFQATT, CDR2 SNEGSKA (reference sequence). CDR3 sequence reads: CSARLAGGRETQYF. Here the CDR3 DNA reads TGCAGTGCCAGACTAGCGGGAGGGCGGGAGACCCAGTACTTC.

V gene TRBV12-3 or TRBV12-4 combines with J gene TRBJ2-3; tentative D call: TRBD2 (5 bases). There are 14 residues in the CDR3. V lost 6 bases to trimming and J lost 1 base, with 11 bases between them. The CDR3 DNA follows: TGTGCCAGCAGCAGGATCGGGGGCACAGATACGCAGTATTTT. As protein: CASSRIGGTDTQYF.

The chain is built from TRBV2 and TRBJ2-1; 14 bases map to TRBD2. This CDR3 has 16 residues. CDR1 SNHLY and CDR2 FYNNEI come from the germline V gene. V shed 6 bases, J shed 4 bases, and the junction held 5 bases outside the gene matches. The CDR3 protein is CASSGTSGRGYNEQFF. DNA for the CDR3: TGTGCCAGCAGCGGGACTAGCGGGAGAGGGTACAATGAGCAGTTCTTC.

In this sample, this clonotype turned up many times. J is TRBJ2-7 and V is TRBV7-9; D is undetermined. Trimming cost V 1 base and J 6 bases, with 10 bases left between them. This CDR3 comprises 13 residues. CDR1 SEHNR and CDR2 FQNEAQ come from the germline V gene (reference sequence). In DNA, the CDR3 is TGTGCCAGCAGCTTAGGGCAGGTTCTCGAGCAGTACTTC. This codes for CASSLGQVLEQYF.

This clonotype was seen more than once but under ten times. The rearrangement uses TRBV9 and TRBJ2-1; 8 bases are shared with TRBD2. Germline V gives CDR1 SGDLS, CDR2 YYNGEE. CDR3 length: 16 amino acids. Losses at the gene ends were 5 bases for V and 6 bases for J; bases not matched to a gene: 13. DNA for the CDR3: TGTGCCAGCAGACCGGGGGGGGATCCCCGTGCCAATGAGCAGTTCTTC. This codes for CASRPGGDPRANEQFF.

For this clonotype: One end of the junction is discordant with germline, which a read error may explain. The chain uses TRBV19 and TRBJ1-2; no firm D call. The CDR3 is 15 amino acids. The germline CDR1 and CDR2 sequences are LNHDA and SQIVND (reference sequence). CDR3 residues: CASIYRSAEDYGYTF. In DNA, the CDR3 is TGCGCCAGTATTTACAGATCCGCAGAAGACTATGGCTACACCTTC. The variable domain in full, completed from reference TRBV19 and TRBJ1-2, reads DGGITQSPKYLFRKEGQNVTLSCEQNLNHDAMYWYRQDPGQGLRLIYYSQIVNDFQKGDIAEGYSVSREKKESFPLTVTSAQKNPTAFYLCASIYRSAEDYGYTFGSGTRLTVV.

The chain employs TRBV20-1 and TRBJ1-4; D gene ambiguous. The germline CDR1 and CDR2 sequences are DFQATT and SNEGSKA (reference sequence). The V and J ends lost 0 bases and 8 bases respectively, with 16 bases between them. The CDR3 runs to 15 residues. The chain's CDR3 is CSARDLSGSREKLFF. DNA of the CDR3: TGCAGTGCTAGAGATCTAAGCGGGTCCAGGGAAAAACTGTTTTTT.